These 2 T cell receptor beta chains came from one sample sequenced in a study of cytomegalovirus exposure and HLA in healthy donors. This table comes from immunoSEQ multiplex PCR, and its TCRdb copy is limited to in-frame clones, with some not included. The sample lists about 160,000 clones, roughly 89% occurring once. The sequenced material came from PBMCs. These receptors all stem from a man aged 18 to 30 in good health and CMV-seropositive.

This clone was picked up one time. The V gene is TRBV5-1, the J gene TRBJ2-1, with TRBD1 matching 7 bases. This CDR3 is 13 amino acids long. Germline lookup yields CDR1 SGHRS and CDR2 YFSETQ. V lost 8 bases, J lost 7 bases, and 9 bases stayed unmatched. The CDR3 protein is CASWEQGVNEQFF. The CDR3 nucleotides read TGCGCCAGTTGGGAGCAGGGGGTGAATGAGCAGTTCTTC. Supplemented by reference TRBV5-1 and TRBJ2-1, the full variable domain reads KAGVTQTPRYLIKTRGQQVTLSCSPISGHRSVSWYQQTPGQGLQFLFEYFSETQRNKGNFPGRFSGRQFSNSRSEMNVSTLELGDSALYLCASWEQGVNEQFFGPGTRLTVL.

Of note for this clone: The junction does not match germline at one end; this may be a read error. The chain employs TRBV28 and TRBJ2-7; 12 nucleotides line up with TRBD2. The germline CDR1 and CDR2 sequences are MDHEN and SYDVKM. The CDR3 spans 17 residues. The chain's CDR3 is CASSFFGGLAGGPFGVF. CDR3 DNA: TGTGCCAGCAGTTTCTTTGGTGGGCTAGCGGGAGGGCCGTTTGGGGTCTTC.